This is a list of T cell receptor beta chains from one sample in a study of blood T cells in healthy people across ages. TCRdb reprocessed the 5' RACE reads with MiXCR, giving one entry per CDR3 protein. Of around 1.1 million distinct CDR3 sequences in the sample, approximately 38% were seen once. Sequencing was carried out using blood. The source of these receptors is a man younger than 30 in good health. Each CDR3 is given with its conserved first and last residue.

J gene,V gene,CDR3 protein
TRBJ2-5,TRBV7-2,CASSLVYRVDQETQYF
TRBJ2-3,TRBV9,CASSVQASGGATDTQYF
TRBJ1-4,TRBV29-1,CSVEESSYEKLFF
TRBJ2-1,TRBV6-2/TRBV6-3,CASSYYNGGIYNEQFF
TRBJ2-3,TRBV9,CASSVSGTDTQYF
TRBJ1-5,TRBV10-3,CATLQGFNQPQHF
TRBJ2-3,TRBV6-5,CASSYPQGDKQYF
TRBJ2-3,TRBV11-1,CASSLGPLDTQYF
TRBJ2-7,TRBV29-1,CSVVLLGGQGAYEQYF
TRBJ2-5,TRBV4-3,CASSQEGGIQETQYF
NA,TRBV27,CASSVGAGPYEQYF
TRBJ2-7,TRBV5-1,CASSPTGLADSYEQYF
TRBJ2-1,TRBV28,CASSLWALVNRDNEQFF
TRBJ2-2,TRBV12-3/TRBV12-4,CASSLEVFTGELFF
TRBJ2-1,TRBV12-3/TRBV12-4,CASSLDWRNGQVLEFF
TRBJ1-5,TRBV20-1,CTASRDRLDTYSNQPQHF
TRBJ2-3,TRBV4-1,CTSSTRPSGRGGTDTQYF
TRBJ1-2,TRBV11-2,CASSLVAPWNYGYTF
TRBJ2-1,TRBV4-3,CASSHGDRDYNEQFF
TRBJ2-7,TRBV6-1,CASSASTGTPTSYEQYF
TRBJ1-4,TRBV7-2,CASSLSGRGQINEKLFF
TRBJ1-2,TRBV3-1,CASSQAAYGYTF
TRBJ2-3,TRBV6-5,CASSFWTGGREDTQYF
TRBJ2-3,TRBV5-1,CASSLELASTDTQYF
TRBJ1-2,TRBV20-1,CSGRQLNYGYTF
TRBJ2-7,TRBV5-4,CASSLSSQTYNEQYF